This record covers a single T cell receptor beta chain. Germline loops: CDR1 LNHDA, CDR2 SQIVND (reference sequence). Trimming left V 7 bases short and J 10 bases short, with 17 bases between. The CDR3 contains 14 residues. This specimen belongs to a study of blood T cell repertoires in COVID-19. Some clones are missing from TCRdb's copy, which holds only in-frame ones; the method was immunoSEQ multiplex PCR. This sample has 110,000 to 150,000 clones, with approximately 78% found just once. The sample comprised peripheral blood. This clonotype originated in an elderly woman with acute or convalescent COVID-19. V usage is TRBV19 and J usage is TRBJ1-6; no reliable D call. Here the CDR3 DNA reads TGTGCCAGTAATGAGGTGGGAGGCCCCTCACCCCTCCACTTT. This gives the protein CASNEVGGPSPLHF.